A single sample is the source of the 32 T cell receptor beta chains below, sequenced in a study of T cell responses to AZD1222 COVID-19 vaccine. Sequenced by immunoSEQ multiplex PCR; TCRdb stores in-frame clones only, minus some. The sample includes tens of thousands of clones, around 80% of them seen just once. Sequencing used peripheral blood, obtained on day 0 of AZD1222 vaccination. The receptor source for this set is an adult in good health.

This clone appeared a single time. This chain joins TRBV15 and TRBJ1-2; 10 positions match TRBD1. V lost 2 bases, J lost 4 bases, and 7 bases stayed unmatched. Germline assignment: CDR1 LNHNV and CDR2 YYDKDF (reference sequence). The length of the CDR3 is 16 residues. The CDR3: CATSRHRDRGAYGYTF. CDR3 DNA sequence: TGTGCCACCAGCAGACACCGGGACAGGGGTGCCTATGGCTACACCTTC.

This chain joins TRBV10-3 and TRBJ1-5, with D unresolved. The germline V gene has CDR1 ENHRY and CDR2 SYGVKD. The CDR3 is 13 amino acids. V was trimmed by 3 bases and J by 7 bases, leaving 10 bases between them. The DNA of the CDR3 is TGTGCCATCAGTGAAGGGCTCGAACAGCCCCAGCATTTT. The encoded protein is CAISEGLEQPQHF.

The chain uses TRBV4-3 and TRBJ2-1, with 14 positions matching TRBD2. V lost 0 bases, J lost 9 bases, and 7 bases stayed unmatched. Germline CDR1 and CDR2: LGHNA and YSLEER. CDR3 length: 17 amino acids. The CDR3 region has the DNA TGCGCCAGCAGCCAAGAACCGGGACTAGCGGGAGATCCTGAGCAGTTCTTC. Translated: CASSQEPGLAGDPEQFF.

The V gene is TRBV6-6, the J gene TRBJ2-7; D might be TRBD1 (6 bases). V lost 7 bases and J 2 bases, leaving 12 bases between the germline ends. The CDR3 spans 13 residues. Germline V gives CDR1 MNHNY, CDR2 SVGAGI (reference sequence). CDR3 DNA sequence: TGTGCCAGCATGAACAGGGACGCCTACGAGCAGTACTTC. Its protein product is CASMNRDAYEQYF.

This sequence joins TRBV18 and TRBJ1-5; D is uncertain. The V end was cut by 6 bases, the J end by 2 bases, with 14 bases between. Germline lookup yields CDR1 KGHSH and CDR2 LQKENI. CDR3 length: 15 amino acids. The CDR3 nucleotides are TGTGCCAGCTCGCAAGAGCCGACTGGCAATCAGCCCCAGCATTTT. This gives the protein CASSQEPTGNQPQHF.

The J gene is TRBJ1-3, the V gene TRBV4-3; no reliable D call. Germline CDR1 LGHNA, CDR2 YSLEER. The V end was cut by 2 bases, the J end by 4 bases, with 6 bases between. The CDR3 is 13 amino acids. The CDR3 DNA is TGCGCCAGCAGCCAACACAACGGAAACACCATATATTTT. Its protein product is CASSQHNGNTIYF.

This chain uses TRBV5-1 with TRBJ1-4; no definite D call. Germline loops: CDR1 SGHRS, CDR2 YFSETQ. The CDR3 runs 15 residues. Trimming left V 2 bases short and J 2 bases short, with 10 bases between. CDR3 sequence: CASSFTPETNEKLFF. The CDR3 nucleotides read TGCGCCAGCAGCTTTACACCGGAGACTAATGAAAAACTGTTTTTT.

The chain carries TRBV3-1 (or the pseudogene TRBV3-2) and TRBJ1-1; 7 positions agree with TRBD1. Trimming at V came to 6 bases and at J to 1 base, leaving 8 bases not matched to a gene. Germline V gene sequence: CDR1 LGHDT, CDR2 YNNKEL (reference sequence). The CDR3 has 15 amino acids. The CDR3: CASSPTTGRNTEAFF. The CDR3, as DNA: TGTGCCAGCAGTCCTACGACAGGGAGGAACACTGAAGCTTTCTTT.

The chain carries TRBV19 and TRBJ1-5; D remains unclear. Germline V lookup: CDR1 LNHDA, CDR2 SQIVND (reference sequence). Trimming removed 1 base from V and 5 bases from J, with 12 bases in between. The CDR3 runs to 15 residues. The CDR3 bases are TGTGCCAGTAGTATAGGGTTGGCAGATTATCAGCCCCAGCATTTT. Its protein product is CASSIGLADYQPQHF.

V gene TRBV28 combines with J gene TRBJ1-2; TRBD1 matches at 9 bases. The V and J ends lost 6 bases and 8 bases, in that order; junction bases with no gene match: 10. Looked up from germline, CDR1 is MDHEN and CDR2 is SYDVKM. The CDR3 is made up of 14 amino acids. The CDR3 reads CASSQDRGMWGYTF. The CDR3 nucleotides read TGTGCCAGCAGCCAGGACAGGGGTATGTGGGGCTACACCTTC.

The rearrangement uses TRBV28 and TRBJ1-2; weak D call: TRBD1 (6 bases). CDR1 MDHEN and CDR2 SYDVKM come from the germline V gene. Deletions cut 5 bases from V and 5 bases from J, with 18 bases between. The CDR3 contains 15 residues. CDR3 sequence: CASSMWGTTLYGYTF. CDR3 sequence (DNA): TGTGCCAGCAGTATGTGGGGGACAACCCTTTATGGCTACACCTTC.

This chain joins TRBV7-2 and TRBJ2-7; the D gene is possibly TRBD2 (6 bases). V shed 1 base and J shed 0 bases, with 7 bases lying between them. The CDR3 sequence is 14 residues long. From germline, CDR1 is SGHTA and CDR2 FQGNSA. CDR3 in DNA: TGTGCCAGCAGCTTAGTTAGCGGCTCCTACGAGCAGTACTTC. Translation: CASSLVSGSYEQYF.

V and J are TRBV30 and TRBJ2-3, with D hard to call. V lost 6 bases and J 0 bases, leaving 10 bases between the germline ends. Per the germline V gene, CDR1 is GTSNPN and CDR2 is SVGIG (reference sequence). The length of the CDR3 is 13 residues. This CDR3 reads CACILASTDTQYF. CDR3 sequence (DNA): TGTGCCTGCATCCTTGCGAGCACAGATACGCAGTATTTT.

V usage is TRBV7-8 and J usage is TRBJ2-1; 13 bases fit TRBD2. CDR3 length: 18 residues. Germline CDR1 and CDR2: SGHVS and FQNEAQ. With V trimmed by 1 base and J by 8 bases, 11 bases remained unmatched. The CDR3 sequence: CASSLVGLAGAPKDEQFF. CDR3 nucleotide sequence: TGTGCCAGCAGCTTAGTAGGACTAGCGGGAGCCCCTAAGGATGAGCAGTTCTTC.

The chain uses TRBV11-2 and TRBJ2-5, with a weak D call TRBD1 (5 bases). This CDR3 has 12 amino acids. V dropped 5 bases and J dropped 13 bases, with 17 bases sitting between them. Germline V gene lookup returns CDR1 SGHAT and CDR2 FQNNGV. CDR3 bases: TGTGCCAGCAGCCCCACAGGACCTTACATGTACTTC. It encodes CASSPTGPYMYF.

The chain recombines TRBV23-1 with TRBJ2-1; D is perhaps TRBD1 or TRBD2 (5 bases each). TRBV23-1 is labeled an ORF, and its function is uncertain. The length of the CDR3 is 17 residues. The V gene lost 0 bases and the J gene lost 0 bases, with 12 bases spanning the gap. The CDR3 nucleotides are TGCGCCAGCAGTCAATCATGGGGACCCCTCTCCTACAATGAGCAGTTCTTC. As protein: CASSQSWGPLSYNEQFF.

This sequence joins TRBV5-1 and TRBJ2-7; D ambiguous. There are 14 residues in the CDR3. CDR1 is SGHRS and CDR2 is YFSETQ in the germline V gene. The V and J ends lost 5 bases and 0 bases respectively, with 12 bases between them. The CDR3 nucleotides read TGCGCCAGCAGAAAGGAGACAAACTCCTACGAGCAGTACTTC. It yields the protein CASRKETNSYEQYF. The full variable domain, completed using reference TRBV5-1 and TRBJ2-7, is KAGVTQTPRYLIKTRGQQVTLSCSPISGHRSVSWYQQTPGQGLQFLFEYFSETQRNKGNFPGRFSGRQFSNSRSEMNVSTLELGDSALYLCASRKETNSYEQYFGPGTRLTVT.

The chain couples TRBV14 to TRBJ2-1, with 8 bases matching TRBD1. Per the germline V gene, CDR1 is SGHDN and CDR2 is FVKESK. J was trimmed by 9 bases and V by 1 base; bases with no gene match: 11. The CDR3 is made up of 16 amino acids. This chain's CDR3 is CASSQGTGPPYGEQFF. The CDR3 nucleotides are TGTGCCAGCAGCCAAGGGACAGGGCCACCCTACGGTGAGCAGTTCTTC.

The chain couples TRBV5-1 to TRBJ1-1; the D is unclear. Trimming pared 2 bases from V and 5 bases from J, leaving 10 bases between. Germline CDR1 SGHRS, CDR2 YFSETQ. This CDR3 is 13 amino acids long. The CDR3 DNA follows: TGCGCCAGCAGCTTACCCTTGGCGACTGAAGCTTTCTTT. It translates to CASSLPLATEAFF.

The V call is TRBV4-1, the J call TRBJ2-5, with 8 nucleotides matching TRBD2. This CDR3 is 16 amino acids long. Trimming at V came to 0 bases and at J to 5 bases, leaving 8 bases not matched to a gene. CDR1 and CDR2 from the germline V gene are MGHRA and YSYEKL. The CDR3 DNA sequence: TGCGCCAGCAGCCAAGAATCAGGACTAGCAAGCGAGACCCAGTACTTC. Translation: CASSQESGLASETQYF.

The chain joins TRBV24-1 to TRBJ2-3, with 10 bases aligning to TRBD1. CDR3 length: 15 amino acids. J was trimmed by 2 bases and V by 7 bases; bases with no gene match: 5. CDR1 KGHDR and CDR2 SFDVKD come from the germline V gene. CDR3 sequence (DNA): TGTGCCACCAGGAGGGGGACAGGGGACACAGATACGCAGTATTTT. Encoded protein: CATRRGTGDTDTQYF.

V and J are TRBV30 and TRBJ2-5; the match to TRBD2 covers 10 bases. The CDR3 extends over 15 amino acids. Looked up from germline, CDR1 is GTSNPN and CDR2 is SVGIG (reference sequence). V shed 0 bases and J 5 bases; nucleotides not matched to a gene: 6. In nucleotides, the CDR3 is TGTGCCTGGAGTGTCGGACTAGCGGTAGGGGAGACCCAGTACTTC. Its translation: CAWSVGLAVGETQYF.

The chain employs TRBV27 and TRBJ2-7; D gene ambiguous. This CDR3 is built from 14 residues. The V end was cut by 2 bases, the J end by 2 bases, with 10 bases between. Germline V lookup: CDR1 MNHEY, CDR2 SMNVEV (reference sequence). CDR3 region: CASSLKRSAYEQYF. The DNA of the CDR3 is TGTGCCAGCAGTTTAAAACGGTCAGCCTACGAGCAGTACTTC.

This chain connects TRBV27 to TRBJ1-2, with 7 bases aligning to TRBD1. CDR3 length: 12 residues. With 6 bases clipped from V and 8 bases from J, the junction kept 6 bases outside the gene matches. Germline lookup yields CDR1 MNHEY and CDR2 SMNVEV (reference sequence). The CDR3 DNA reads as TGTGCCAGCAGGAGGGACAGAGGGGGCTACACCTTC. Translation: CASRRDRGGYTF.

This chain connects TRBV18 to TRBJ2-1; D gene ambiguous. The CDR3 sequence is 12 residues long. V was trimmed by 1 base and J by 9 bases, leaving 7 bases between them. Germline V gives CDR1 KGHSH, CDR2 LQKENI. Written as DNA, the CDR3 is TGTGCCAGCTCACCACAGGTAACTGAGCAGTTCTTC. Translation: CASSPQVTEQFF.

This chain uses TRBV19 with TRBJ2-1; D is ambiguous. CDR3 length: 13 amino acids. Per the germline V gene, CDR1 is LNHDA and CDR2 is SQIVND (reference sequence). The V end lost 3 bases, the J end lost 9 bases, and 12 bases lay between the germline ends. CDR3 in amino acids: CASSIGPLFEQFF. The CDR3 DNA reads TGTGCCAGTAGTATCGGGCCCCTTTTTGAGCAGTTCTTC.

The J gene is TRBJ2-1, the V gene TRBV24-1; 13 nucleotides align to TRBD2. Germline CDR1 is KGHDR and CDR2 is SFDVKD. The CDR3 contains 14 residues. Losses at the gene ends were 6 bases for V and 8 bases for J; bases not matched to a gene: 3. CDR3 sequence reads: CATSTSGRGDEQFF. The CDR3 nucleotides are TGTGCCACCAGTACTAGCGGGAGGGGGGATGAGCAGTTCTTC.

This rearrangement joins TRBV3-1 (or the pseudogene TRBV3-2) to TRBJ1-2, with TRBD1 as a possible D gene (5 bases). Germline CDR1 is LGHDT and CDR2 is YNNKEL (reference sequence). CDR3 size: 13 residues. V was trimmed by 4 bases and J by 8 bases, leaving 14 bases between them. The chain's CDR3 is CASSPGSSGGYTF. CDR3 sequence (DNA): TGTGCCAGCAGCCCAGGGTCCTCTGGGGGCTACACCTTC.

The CDR3 loop is CASSLVRLAGASMSVKETQYF. In DNA form, the CDR3 reads TGCGCCAGCAGCTTGGTCCGACTAGCGGGAGCGTCCATGTCGGTAAAAGAGACCCAGTACTTC. V is TRBV5-1 and J is TRBJ2-5, with TRBD2 matching 12 bases. The CDR3 totals 21 residues. The V segment lost 0 bases and the J segment 3 bases; nucleotides outside the gene matches: 18. Looked up from germline, CDR1 is SGHRS and CDR2 is YFSETQ.

The chain is built from TRBV10-3 and TRBJ2-3; D not certain. The V end was cut by 3 bases, the J end by 2 bases, with 9 bases between. CDR1 and CDR2 from the germline V gene are ENHRY and SYGVKD. This CDR3 spans 14 amino acids. CDR3 protein: CAISEGWFTDTQYF. The DNA for the CDR3 is TGTGCCATCAGTGAAGGTTGGTTCACAGATACGCAGTATTTT.

The gene calls are TRBV5-1 and TRBJ1-2, with 10 bases identical to TRBD1. Germline lookup yields CDR1 SGHRS and CDR2 YFSETQ. This CDR3 is built from 13 residues. V lost 3 bases and J lost 6; bases outside the gene matches: 2. CDR3 protein: CASSYGTGDGYTF. Written as DNA, the CDR3 is TGCGCCAGCAGCTACGGGACAGGGGATGGCTACACCTTC.

The genes are TRBV7-9 and TRBJ1-4; a weak D match, TRBD1 (5 bases). Germline V gives CDR1 SEHNR, CDR2 FQNEAQ (reference sequence). The CDR3 consists of 15 residues. Trimming removed 5 bases from V and 4 bases from J, with 14 bases in between. This CDR3 reads CASSIVQASNEKLFF. CDR3 nucleotides: TGTGCCAGCAGCATCGTACAGGCTAGTAATGAAAAACTGTTTTTT.